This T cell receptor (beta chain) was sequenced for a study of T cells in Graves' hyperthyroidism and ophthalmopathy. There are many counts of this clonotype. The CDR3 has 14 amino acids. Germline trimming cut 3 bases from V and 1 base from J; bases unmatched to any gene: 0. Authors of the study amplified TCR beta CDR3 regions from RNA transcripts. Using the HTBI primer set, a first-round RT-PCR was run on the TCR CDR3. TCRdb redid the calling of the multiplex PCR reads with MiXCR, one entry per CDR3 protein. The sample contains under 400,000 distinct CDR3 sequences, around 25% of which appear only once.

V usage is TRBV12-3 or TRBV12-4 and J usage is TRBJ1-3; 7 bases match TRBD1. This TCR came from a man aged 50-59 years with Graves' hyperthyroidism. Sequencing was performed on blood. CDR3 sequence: CASSFRGSGNTIYF. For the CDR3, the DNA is TGTGCCAGCAGTTTCAGGGGGTCTGGAAACACCATATATTTT.